This TCR beta chain was captured by sequencing in a study of T cells in Graves' hyperthyroidism and ophthalmopathy. Study conclusions and caveats: Among clonotypes expanded in thyroid above 0.001, most were also found in blood. A model of 13 V-J features distinguished ophthalmopathy from stable hyperthyroidism.

A word on this clonotype: The antigen is not known.

Clinical symptoms, serum thyroxine and TRAb, thyroid ultrasound and orbital computed tomography together formed the diagnostic basis. The authors took PBMCs from 10 ml fresh peripheral blood. Template material for amplifying TCR beta CDR3 regions consisted of RNA transcripts. First-round RT-PCR of the TCR CDR3 relied on the HTBI primer set. TCRdb reprocessed the multiplex PCR reads with MiXCR, giving one entry per CDR3 protein. The table shows 250,000 or so distinct CDR3 sequences, with 13% to 15% occurring only once. Germline CDR1 MGHRA, CDR2 YSYEKL. Trimming removed 5 bases from V and 1 base from J; junction bases left unmatched: 7. The CDR3 loop spans 15 amino acids.

The specimen was blood. This rearrangement joins TRBV4-1 to TRBJ1-1; 7 bases are shared with TRBD1. The receptor was isolated from a woman between 40 and 55 years old with Graves' hyperthyroidism that later progressed to Graves' ophthalmopathy. Written as DNA, the CDR3 is TGCGCCAGCAGCTCCGCCGGGACAGCGAACACTGAAGCTTTCTTT. This encodes CASSSAGTANTEAFF.